The 15 T cell receptor beta chains in this list originate from one sample, sequenced in a study of T cells in Graves' hyperthyroidism and ophthalmopathy. Amplification of TCR beta CDR3 regions was performed using RNA transcripts as template. Primed by the HTBI set, a first-round RT-PCR was run on the TCR CDR3. TCRdb recomputed calls from the multiplex PCR reads with MiXCR, one row per CDR3 protein. The sample yields a few hundred thousand distinct CDR3 sequences, 15% to 18% seen once. What was sequenced was blood. Receptor source: a woman between 25 and 40 years old with Graves' hyperthyroidism.

This clonotype appeared many times. The chain joins TRBV7-2 to TRBJ1-1; no reliable D call. This CDR3 has 14 amino acids. V gave up 0 bases and J gave up 0 bases, with 5 bases separating them. CDR1 is SGHTA, CDR2 FQGNSA, per germline. This CDR3 is CASSLAYMNTEAFF. The CDR3 coding sequence is TGTGCCAGCAGCTTAGCGTACATGAACACTGAAGCTTTCTTT. Supplemented by reference TRBV7-2 and TRBJ1-1, the full variable domain reads GAGVSQSPSNKVTEKGKDVELRCDPISGHTALYWYRQSLGQGLEFLIYFQGNSAPDKSGLPSDRFSAERTGGSVSTLTIQRTQQEDSAVYLCASSLAYMNTEAFFGQGTRLTVV.

This clonotype was detected ten times or more. V usage is TRBV20-1 and J usage is TRBJ2-1; 11 bases line up with TRBD2. The CDR3 length is 14 residues. Trimming took 3 bases from V and 9 from J; bases not matched to a gene: 7. The germline gives CDR1 DFQATT, CDR2 SNEGSKA (reference sequence). CDR3 sequence reads: CSASGLAGMGEQFF. The CDR3 DNA reads TGCAGTGCTAGCGGACTAGCGGGTATGGGTGAGCAGTTCTTC.

This clonotype was counted ten times or more. V usage is TRBV7-2 and J usage is TRBJ2-3; no clear D. The CDR3 is 12 residues long. The V gene lost 6 bases and the J gene lost 0 bases, with 4 bases spanning the gap. CDR1 and CDR2 (germline): SGHTA, FQGNSA. DNA of the CDR3: TGTGCCAGCAGTGCTAGCACAGATACGCAGTATTTT. Translating it yields CASSASTDTQYF.

The gene calls are TRBV7-9 and TRBJ1-1; D gene unclear. The CDR3 is made up of 13 amino acids. The germline CDR1 and CDR2 sequences are SEHNR and FQNEAQ (reference sequence). The V and J ends lost 8 bases and 1 base respectively, with 11 bases between them. For the CDR3, the DNA is TGTGCCAGCGCTGACTCACCGAACACTGAAGCTTTCTTT. Its protein is CASADSPNTEAFF.

This clonotype was recorded many times. This chain connects TRBV6-1 to TRBJ2-7; 8 bases are shared with TRBD2. This CDR3 is built from 17 residues. Germline CDR1 reads MNHNS; CDR2 reads SASEGT. V shed 5 bases and J 5 bases; nucleotides not matched to a gene: 17. The CDR3 DNA follows: TGTGCCAGCAGTTACGGCCCCGCAACGGGAGGGCGCGACGAGCAGTACTTC. Protein sequence: CASSYGPATGGRDEQYF.

There are a few counts of this clonotype. The chain employs TRBV29-1 and TRBJ2-7; D is perhaps TRBD2 (5 bases). CDR3 length: 15 residues. The germline gives CDR1 SQVTM, CDR2 ANQGSEA. V lost 5 bases to trimming and J lost 4 bases, with 21 bases between them. Here the CDR3 reads CSVPRGVGNRYEQYF. The DNA for the CDR3 is TGCAGCGTTCCCCGGGGAGTTGGAAACCGTTACGAGCAGTACTTC.

The chain combines TRBV4-1 with TRBJ2-7, with D perhaps TRBD1 or TRBD2 (5 bases each). From germline, CDR1 is MGHRA and CDR2 YSYEKL. This CDR3 region has 15 residues. The V end was cut by 3 bases, the J end by 5 bases, with 17 bases between. This chain's CDR3 is CASSQVQAWGHEQYF. The DNA for the CDR3 is TGCGCCAGCAGCCAGGTACAGGCGTGGGGACACGAGCAGTACTTC.

In its sample, this clonotype was seen many times. The J gene is TRBJ2-1, the V gene TRBV6-2 or TRBV6-3; possibly TRBD1 or TRBD2 for D (5 bases each). The ends were cut back, 6 bases at V and 5 bases at J, with 14 bases in the middle. Per the germline V gene, CDR1 is MNHEY and CDR2 is SVGEGT. The CDR3 is 14 residues long. The CDR3, as DNA: TGTGCCAGCAGAAGGAGCGGACAAAACAATGAGCAGTTCTTC. Translated: CASRRSGQNNEQFF.

The J gene is TRBJ2-7, the V gene TRBV4-1; 13 bases line up with TRBD2. CDR1 is MGHRA and CDR2 is YSYEKL in the germline V gene. CDR3 length: 19 amino acids. The V and J ends lost 3 bases and 1 base, in that order; junction bases with no gene match: 12. The CDR3 loop reads CASSQKPTSGRARSYEQYF. The DNA of the CDR3 is TGCGCCAGCAGCCAGAAGCCTACTAGCGGGAGGGCCCGGTCCTACGAGCAGTACTTC.

This clonotype was counted between two and nine times. Mismatch with germline at one junction end may stem from a read error. The chain combines TRBV3-1 with TRBJ2-7; TRBD2 matches at 10 bases. Germline V lookup: CDR1 LGHDT, CDR2 YNNKEL (reference sequence). This CDR3 region has 14 residues. In DNA, the CDR3 is TGTGCCAGCAGCCAAGGGACTAGCGGCCTTGAGCGGTACTTC. It is translated as CASSQGTSGLERYF.

The chain links TRBV12-3 or TRBV12-4 to TRBJ1-2, with D possibly TRBD1 on 5 matching bases. The CDR3 spans 17 residues. V was clipped by 3 bases and J by 5 bases, with 22 bases between them. CDR3: CASSFIQGIPFLYGYTF. The CDR3 region has the DNA TGTGCCAGCAGTTTTATCCAGGGTATTCCTTTTCTATATGGCTACACCTTC.

The table lists this clonotype with a few counts. A much bigger clone sits one base away, suggesting this may be a read error. This chain uses TRBV18 with TRBJ2-2; D is ambiguous. CDR3 size: 12 residues. The V end lost 8 bases, the J end lost 4 bases, and 8 bases lay between the germline ends. CDR1 KGHSH and CDR2 LQKENI come from the germline V gene. The CDR3 here is CASPRSTGELFF. The CDR3 DNA reads as TGTGCCAGCCCACGAAGCACCGGGGAGCTGTTTTTT.

This clonotype was seen more than once but under ten times. The chain employs TRBV27 and TRBJ2-7, with D possibly TRBD2 on 6 matching bases. The CDR3 runs to 14 residues. V lost 10 bases, J lost 6 bases, and 22 bases lay in between. CDR1 is MNHEY, CDR2 SMNVEV, per germline (reference sequence). CDR3 in amino acids: CANKAGTILSEQYF. The CDR3 DNA is TGTGCCAACAAAGCGGGTACCATCCTTAGCGAGCAGTACTTC.

This clonotype was observed at least ten times. This CDR3 reads CATSDRGHSYEQYF. The CDR3 DNA reads TGTGCCACCAGTGACCGAGGACACTCCTACGAGCAGTACTTC. This sequence joins TRBV24-1 and TRBJ2-7, with D possibly matching TRBD1 (5 bases). The CDR3 has 14 amino acids. Germline V lookup: CDR1 KGHDR, CDR2 SFDVKD. V was trimmed by 4 bases and J by 0 bases, leaving 9 bases between them.

This clonotype came up a few times. The rearrangement joins TRBV9 to TRBJ2-7; either TRBD1 or TRBD2 may supply D (5 bases each). With 3 bases removed from V and 0 bases from J, the gap between germline ends came to 10 bases. The CDR3 sequence is 14 residues long. Per germline, CDR1 SGDLS and CDR2 YYNGEE. The CDR3 DNA sequence: TGTGCCAGCAGCGCAACCGGGACCTCCTACGAGCAGTACTTC. Amino acids: CASSATGTSYEQYF. The full variable domain, with the rest looked up from reference TRBV9 and TRBJ2-7, is DSGVTQTPKHLITATGQRVTLRCSPRSGDLSVYWYQQSLDQGLQFLIQYYNGEERAKGNILERFSAQQFPDLHSELNLSSLELGDSALYFCASSATGTSYEQYFGPGTRLTVT.